The sequence of this TCR beta chain was determined in a study of blood T cell repertoires in COVID-19. The overall study: Researchers got acute and convalescent COVID-19 samples from the United States, Italy and Spain.

Produced via immunoSEQ multiplex PCR; TCRdb's table is partial and in-frame only. Altogether 250,000 to 300,000 clones are present, approximately 84% being singletons, with the ten largest covering 3.4%. The clonotype originates from a man aged 45-60 years who had recovered from COVID-19. Sequenced sample: PBMCs or T cells enriched from blood (not recorded which).

The CDR3 DNA follows: TGTGCCAGCAGTTTAGGGGCAGGGCTGTCTGGAAACACCATATATTTT. This codes for CASSLGAGLSGNTIYF. This chain links TRBV28 with TRBJ1-3; perhaps TRBD1 as D (5 bases). Per the germline V gene, CDR1 is MDHEN and CDR2 is SYDVKM. The germline V and J ends were trimmed by 2 bases and 1 base, with 12 bases remaining between them. The CDR3 extends over 16 amino acids. Supplemented by reference TRBV28 and TRBJ1-3, the full variable domain reads DVKVTQSSRYLVKRTGEKVFLECVQDMDHENMFWYRQDPGLGLRLIYFSYDVKMKEKGDIPEGYSVSREKKERFSLILESASTNQTSMYLCASSLGAGLSGNTIYFGEGSWLTVV.